This entry lists 8 T cell receptor beta chains sequenced from one sample in a study of blood T cell repertoires in COVID-19. Clones were read by immunoSEQ multiplex PCR, and TCRdb kept only the in-frame ones, dropping some. The repertoire consists of over 80,000 clones, with over 70% occurring once and the leading ten covering approximately 4%. The sample consisted of peripheral blood. The receptors here all came from a woman aged 45-65 years with acute or convalescent COVID-19.

In its sample, this clone was seen once. The V gene is TRBV20-1, the J gene TRBJ2-1; 8 bases fit TRBD2. This CDR3 has 15 residues. Per germline, CDR1 DFQATT and CDR2 SNEGSKA (reference sequence). The junction had 4 bases not matched to a gene; V was cut back by 3 bases and J by 0 bases. The CDR3 nucleotides read TGCAGTGCTAGTAGCGGGGAGAGCTCCTACAATGAGCAGTTCTTC. Translated: CSASSGESSYNEQFF.

This chain connects TRBV5-5 to TRBJ1-6; the D gene is possibly TRBD1 (6 bases). This CDR3 region has 15 residues. The germline V gene encodes CDR1 SGHKS and CDR2 YYEKEE (reference sequence). Trimming took off 0 bases at V and 7 bases at J, with 11 bases between the two ends. The CDR3 sequence: CASSLARGGNSPLHF. CDR3 nucleotides: TGTGCCAGCAGCTTGGCCAGGGGCGGGAATTCACCCCTCCACTTT. The full variable domain, in which reference TRBV5-5 and TRBJ1-6 provide the parts outside the CDR3, is DAGVTQSPTHLIKTRGQQVTLRCSPISGHKSVSWYQQVLGQGPQFIFQYYEKEERGRGNFPDRFSARQFPNYSSELNVNALLLGDSALYLCASSLARGGNSPLHFGNGTRLTVT.

This sequence joins TRBV5-6 and TRBJ1-6; D remains ambiguous. The CDR3 is 12 residues long. V lost 0 bases to trimming and J lost 8 bases, with 3 bases between them. Per the germline V gene, CDR1 is SGHDT and CDR2 is YYEEEE. In DNA, the CDR3 is TGTGCCAGCAGCTTGGCCTATTCACCCCTCCACTTT. Protein product: CASSLAYSPLHF.

This clone was picked up a small number of times. CDR3 nucleotides: TGTGCCAGCAGCGTAGAAGAGGAGGGCGTCCCTTGGGAAAAACTGTTTTTT. Protein product: CASSVEEEGVPWEKLFF. The chain links TRBV9 to TRBJ1-4, with D uncertain. Germline CDR1 SGDLS, CDR2 YYNGEE. The CDR3 totals 17 residues. V lost 0 bases and J lost 8, with 20 bases in between.

This clone showed up just a few times. The chain employs TRBV19 and TRBJ1-5; D gene unclear. CDR3 length: 13 residues. Germline V gene sequence: CDR1 LNHDA, CDR2 SQIVND (reference sequence). Trimming left V 3 bases short and J 4 bases short, with 7 bases between. CDR3 in amino acids: CASSIRRNQPQHF. The CDR3 bases are TGTGCCAGTAGTATTAGGCGGAATCAGCCCCAGCATTTT.

The chain employs TRBV6-2 or TRBV6-3 and TRBJ1-1; TRBD1 matches 9 bases. Germline trimming cut 6 bases from V and 7 bases from J; bases unmatched to any gene: 12. CDR1 is MNHEY and CDR2 is SVGEGT in the germline V gene. The CDR3 covers 15 residues. The CDR3 reads CASSNQQGALLEAFF. CDR3 DNA sequence: TGTGCCAGCAGCAACCAACAGGGGGCCCTCCTTGAAGCTTTCTTT.

This clone was detected a few times. The chain carries TRBV5-1 and TRBJ1-1; 7 bases map to TRBD1. The V and J ends lost 0 bases and 5 bases, in that order; junction bases with no gene match: 4. CDR1 and CDR2 (germline): SGHRS, YFSETQ. CDR3 length: 14 residues. The CDR3 sequence: CASSLDSGGTEAFF. CDR3 nucleotide sequence: TGCGCCAGCAGCTTGGACTCAGGGGGAACTGAAGCTTTCTTT.

This clone has a handful of counts. The chain uses TRBV14 and TRBJ2-3; tentative D call: TRBD1 (6 bases). Germline CDR1 is SGHDN and CDR2 is FVKESK. There are 15 residues in the CDR3. V was clipped by 0 bases and J by 4 bases, with 11 bases between them. The CDR3 protein is CASSQEPGVADTQYF. CDR3 bases: TGTGCCAGCAGCCAAGAACCAGGGGTAGCAGATACGCAGTATTTT.